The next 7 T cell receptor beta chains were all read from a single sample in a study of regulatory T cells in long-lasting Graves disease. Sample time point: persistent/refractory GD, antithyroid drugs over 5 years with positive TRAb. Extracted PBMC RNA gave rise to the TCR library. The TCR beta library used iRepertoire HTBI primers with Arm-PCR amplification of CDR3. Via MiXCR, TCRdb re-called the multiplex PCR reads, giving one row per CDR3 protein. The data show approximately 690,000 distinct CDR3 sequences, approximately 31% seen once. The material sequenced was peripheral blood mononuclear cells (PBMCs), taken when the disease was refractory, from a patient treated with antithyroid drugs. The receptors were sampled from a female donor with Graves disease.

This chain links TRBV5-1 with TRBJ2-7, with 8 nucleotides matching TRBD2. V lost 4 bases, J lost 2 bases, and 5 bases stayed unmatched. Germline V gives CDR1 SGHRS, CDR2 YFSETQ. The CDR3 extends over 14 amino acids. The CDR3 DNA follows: TGCGCCAGCAGCCCGAGCGGGAGACCCTACGAGCAGTACTTC. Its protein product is CASSPSGRPYEQYF.

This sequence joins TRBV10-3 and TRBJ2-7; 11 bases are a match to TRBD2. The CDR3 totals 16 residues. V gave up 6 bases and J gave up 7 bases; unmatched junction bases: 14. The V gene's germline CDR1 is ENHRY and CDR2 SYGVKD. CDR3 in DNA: TGTGCCATCAGCGACCATCTAGCGGGAGGCAGCAGGGAGCAGTACTTC. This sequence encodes CAISDHLAGGSREQYF.

The CDR3 loop is CSVGGTGGNQPQHF. The CDR3 DNA reads as TGCAGCGTGGGGGGGACAGGCGGGAATCAGCCCCAGCATTTT. The V gene is TRBV29-1, the J gene TRBJ1-5; the match to TRBD1 covers 8 bases. This CDR3 is 14 amino acids long. CDR1 and CDR2 (germline): SQVTM, ANQGSEA. After removal of 6 bases from V and 4 bases from J, the junction contained 8 bases not matched to a gene.

CDR3 coding DNA: TGTGCCAGTAGTGCCGCCGGGACAGGGGCCACTGAAGCTTTCTTT. Its translation is CASSAAGTGATEAFF. The chain links TRBV19 to TRBJ1-1; 10 nucleotides align to TRBD1. The CDR3 has 15 residues. Germline assignment: CDR1 LNHDA and CDR2 SQIVND (reference sequence). V was clipped by 5 bases and J by 4 bases; unmatched bases: 7.

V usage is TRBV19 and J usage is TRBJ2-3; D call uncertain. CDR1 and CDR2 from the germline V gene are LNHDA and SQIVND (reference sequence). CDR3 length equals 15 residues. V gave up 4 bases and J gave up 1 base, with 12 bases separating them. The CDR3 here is CASSTQRSRTDTQYF. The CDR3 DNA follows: TGTGCCAGTAGTACCCAGAGGTCCCGCACAGATACGCAGTATTTT. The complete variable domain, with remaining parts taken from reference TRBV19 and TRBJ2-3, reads DGGITQSPKYLFRKEGQNVTLSCEQNLNHDAMYWYRQDPGQGLRLIYYSQIVNDFQKGDIAEGYSVSREKKESFPLTVTSAQKNPTAFYLCASSTQRSRTDTQYFGPGTRLTVL.

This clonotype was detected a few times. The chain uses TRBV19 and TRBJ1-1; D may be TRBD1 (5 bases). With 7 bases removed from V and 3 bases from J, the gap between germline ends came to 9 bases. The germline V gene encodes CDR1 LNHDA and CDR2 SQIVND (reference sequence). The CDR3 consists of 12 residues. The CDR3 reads CASKGRDTEAFF. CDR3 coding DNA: TGTGCCAGTAAGGGACGAGACACTGAAGCTTTCTTT.

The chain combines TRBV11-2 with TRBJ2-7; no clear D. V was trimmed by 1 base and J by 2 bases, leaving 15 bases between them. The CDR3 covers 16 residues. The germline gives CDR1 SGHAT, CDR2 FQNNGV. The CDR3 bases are TGTGCCAGCAGCTTAGCCCCCCAGCGACCAACCTACGAGCAGTACTTC. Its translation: CASSLAPQRPTYEQYF.